These T cell receptor beta chains were read from a single sample in a study of blood T cell repertoires in COVID-19. Profiling relied on immunoSEQ multiplex PCR, and the TCRdb table lists in-frame clones only, not all of them. Of roughly 190,000 clones in the sample, about 80% were seen once. Sequenced input: peripheral blood. Receptors were obtained from a man aged 55 to 69 with acute or convalescent COVID-19. CDR3s include the opening cysteine and the closing phenylalanine or tryptophan. A D gene is named only where the DNA matches it firmly. Clone size is given for some rows only: seen once, a few or many times, or a class if the clone is expanded.

cdr3_nt cdr3_aa d_call j_call v_call clone_size
TGTGCCACCAGTGATTTAGGGGCAGGGGGCAGAACTGAAGCTTTCTTT CATSDLGAGGRTEAFF TRBD1 TRBJ1-1 TRBV24-1 NA
TGCGCCAGCAGCCAAGATCCCCGGACAGGGCATGGCTACACCTTC CASSQDPRTGHGYTF TRBD1 TRBJ1-2 TRBV4-3 once
TGTGCCAGCAGCTTACTTGTAGAAAATTCACCCCTCCACTTT CASSLLVENSPLHF NA TRBJ1-6 TRBV7-2 NA
TGTGCCAGCAGTGATGACACGGGACAGGGGGGTCAGCCCCAGCATTTT CASSDDTGQGGQPQHF TRBD1 TRBJ1-5 TRBV6-1 few
TGCGCCAGCAGCCAACCAGGGGGCGTCTATGGCTACACCTTC CASSQPGGVYGYTF TRBD1 TRBJ1-2 TRBV4-1 NA
TGTGCCACCAGCAGGGGGGGTAGCACAGATACGCAGTATTTT CATSRGGSTDTQYF NA TRBJ2-3 TRBV15 NA
TGTGCCAGCACCTTTATGGAGACCCAGTACTTC CASTFMETQYF NA TRBJ2-5 TRBV12-3/TRBV12-4 NA
TGTGCCAGCAGCTTAGGACGGACAGAATACAATGAGCAGTTCTTC CASSLGRTEYNEQFF NA TRBJ2-1 TRBV7-3 NA
TGCGCCAGCAGCCTAGAGGGGGACACCAATTCACCCCTCCACTTT CASSLEGDTNSPLHF NA TRBJ1-6 TRBV4-1 NA
TGTGCCAGCAGCCGAACGGCAGATACGCAGTATTTT CASSRTADTQYF NA TRBJ2-3 TRBV5-4 few
TGTGCCATCAGTGGCCTACAACAGGGTCACTCTGGAAACACCATATATTTT CAISGLQQGHSGNTIYF NA TRBJ1-3 TRBV10-3 NA
TGTGCCAGCAGTGTGGACCAGGGAGGACAGCCCCAGCATTTT CASSVDQGGQPQHF NA TRBJ1-5 TRBV2 NA